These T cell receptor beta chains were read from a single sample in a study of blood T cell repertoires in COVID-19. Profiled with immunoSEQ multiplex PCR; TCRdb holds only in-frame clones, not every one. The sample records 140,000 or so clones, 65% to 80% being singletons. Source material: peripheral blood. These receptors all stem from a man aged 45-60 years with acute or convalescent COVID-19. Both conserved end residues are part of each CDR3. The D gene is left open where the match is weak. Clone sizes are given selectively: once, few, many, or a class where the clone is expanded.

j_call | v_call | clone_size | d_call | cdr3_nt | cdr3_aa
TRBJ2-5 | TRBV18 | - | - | TGTGCCAGCTCACCGGAGGGGATAGAGACCCAGTACTTC | CASSPEGIETQYF
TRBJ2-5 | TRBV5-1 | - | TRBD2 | TGCGCCAGCAGCTTGATTGGGGGCGGGGGGCGTCAAGAGACCCAGTACTTC | CASSLIGGGGRQETQYF
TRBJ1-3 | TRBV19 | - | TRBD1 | TGTGCCAGTAGCACAGGGGCCTCTGGAAACACCATATATTTT | CASSTGASGNTIYF
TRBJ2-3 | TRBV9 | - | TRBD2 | TGTGCCAGCAGCGTGGGGACTAGCGGAAAAGTGGGATTAGATACGCAGTATTTT | CASSVGTSGKVGLDTQYF
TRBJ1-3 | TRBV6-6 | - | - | TGTGCCAGCAGTTACCTTGAGGGCTCTGGAAACACCATATATTTT | CASSYLEGSGNTIYF
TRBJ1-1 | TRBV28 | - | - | TGTGCCAGCAGAATCAGGGACACTGAAGCTTTCTTT | CASRIRDTEAFF
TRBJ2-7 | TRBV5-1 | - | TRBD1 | TGCGCCAGCAGCGTTTCCGGGACAGGACGCTACGAGCAGTACTTC | CASSVSGTGRYEQYF
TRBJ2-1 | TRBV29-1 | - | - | TGCGGCATAGCGGGACAGACCTACAATGAGCAGTTCTTC | CGIAGQTYNEQFF
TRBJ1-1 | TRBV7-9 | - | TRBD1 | TGTGCCAGCAGCTCGACAGGGCTTAGTAACGCTGAAGCTTTCTTT | CASSSTGLSNAEAFF
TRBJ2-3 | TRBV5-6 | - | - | TGTGCCAGCAGCCCAATAATACTGGAGGGGGCAGGGTGGACAGATACGCAGTATTTT | CASSPIILEGAGWTDTQYF
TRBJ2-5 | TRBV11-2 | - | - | TGTGCCAGCAGCGCGAGACTAAGCCCCCAAGAGACCCAGTACTTC | CASSARLSPQETQYF
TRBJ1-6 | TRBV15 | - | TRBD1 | TGTGCCACCAGCAGAGATGGACAGGGCAGTTCACCCCTCCACTTT | CATSRDGQGSSPLHF
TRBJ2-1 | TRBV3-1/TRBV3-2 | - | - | TGTGCCAGCAGCCAGCCCAGGGGAGGGCTGAATGAGCAGTTCTTC | CASSQPRGGLNEQFF
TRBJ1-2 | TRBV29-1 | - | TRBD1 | TGCAGCGTTGGGCAGGGGGCTGACTATGGCTACACCTTC | CSVGQGADYGYTF
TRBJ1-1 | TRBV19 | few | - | TGTGCCACTAAACAGGGGAACACTGAAGCTTTCTTT | CATKQGNTEAFF
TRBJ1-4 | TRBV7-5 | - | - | TGTGTCAGAAGCTCCCATCGGTTCGGAGGGGATGAAAAACTGTTTTTT | CVRSSHRFGGDEKLFF
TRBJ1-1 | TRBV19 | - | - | TGTGCCAGTAGTATAGATCTCCTTAACATAAATGAAGCTTTCTTT | CASSIDLLNINEAFF
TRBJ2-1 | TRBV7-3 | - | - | TGTGCCAGCAGCTTAGGCCAGGGATCATACAATGAGCAGTTCTTC | CASSLGQGSYNEQFF
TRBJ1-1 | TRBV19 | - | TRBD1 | TGTGCCAGTTGTAGTAGGGGGCAGGGGGCGAACACTGAAGCTTTCTTT | CASCSRGQGANTEAFF
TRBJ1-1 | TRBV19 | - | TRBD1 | TGTGCCAGTAGTATAACGACAGGGGGGATGAACACTGAAGCTTTCTTT | CASSITTGGMNTEAFF
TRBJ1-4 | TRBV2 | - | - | TGTGCCAGCAGGCGGGCCGGGTCTGTTAGTCAGACTAATGAAAAACTGTTTTTT | CASRRAGSVSQTNEKLFF
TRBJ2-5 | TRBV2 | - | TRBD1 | TGTGCCAGCAGTCGAATGACAGGGGTTCGGGAGACCCAGTACTTC | CASSRMTGVRETQYF
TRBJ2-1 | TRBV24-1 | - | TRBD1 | TGTGCCACCAGTGGACTAACAGGGGCCCCCCCCAATGAGCAGTTCTTC | CATSGLTGAPPNEQFF